Listed below are T cell receptor beta chains from one sample, sequenced in a study of blood T cell repertoires in COVID-19. Profiling relied on immunoSEQ multiplex PCR, and the TCRdb table lists in-frame clones only, not all of them. The sample records 100,000 to 150,000 clones, about 89% being singletons. Sequenced sample: peripheral blood. These receptors were collected from a man aged 55-75 years with COVID-19, enrolled during active disease. CDR3s include the opening cysteine and the closing phenylalanine or tryptophan. The D gene is left open where the match is weak. Only part of the rows carry a size: once, few, many, or a class if the clone is expanded.

NA,NA,TRBJ1-1,13,TRBV19,TGTGCCAGTAGTATAATTAGGGGACTTGAAGCTTTCTTT,CASSIIRGLEAFF
NA,TRBD1,TRBJ1-1,16,TRBV5-1,TGCGCCAGCAGCTTTCCGGAGGGACAGGGGGGGACTGAAGCTTTCTTT,CASSFPEGQGGTEAFF
few,TRBD1,TRBJ1-2,16,TRBV25-1,TGTGCCAGCAGTGACTGGCAAAGGGGGCACTACTATGGCTACACCTTC,CASSDWQRGHYYGYTF
once,NA,TRBJ1-4,13,TRBV6-1,TGTGCCAGCAGTGAAGGCGCTGATGAAAAACTGTTTTTT,CASSEGADEKLFF
NA,NA,TRBJ1-4,12,TRBV12-3/TRBV12-4,TGTGCCAGCAGTTTCGCGAGCGAAAAACTGTTTTTT,CASSFASEKLFF
NA,TRBD1,TRBJ2-4,16,TRBV9,TGTGCCAGCAGCGTTGGACAGGGTTTAGCCAAAAACATTCAGTACTTC,CASSVGQGLAKNIQYF
NA,NA,TRBJ1-5,13,TRBV10-3,TGTGCCATCAGTCTCAACGGGTATCAGCCCCAGCATTTT,CAISLNGYQPQHF
NA,NA,TRBJ1-1,13,TRBV16,TGTGCCAGCACCTCAACAGGGAGAGATGAAGCTTTCTTT,CASTSTGRDEAFF
NA,TRBD1,TRBJ2-5,14,TRBV7-3,TGTGCCAGCAGCTCTCAGGGGGTCCAAGAGACCCAGTACTTC,CASSSQGVQETQYF
NA,TRBD1,TRBJ1-6,15,TRBV6-1,TGTGCCAGCAGTGAATGGGACAGAGATAATTCACCCCTCCACTTT,CASSEWDRDNSPLHF
NA,TRBD1,TRBJ1-1,13,TRBV19,TGTGCCAGTAGTCCTCAGGGGGCGTCAGAAGCTTTCTTT,CASSPQGASEAFF
NA,TRBD1,TRBJ1-2,14,TRBV14,TGTGCCAGCAGCCCGGGACAGGGGAGTTTTGGCTACACCTTC,CASSPGQGSFGYTF
NA,NA,TRBJ1-2,13,TRBV29-1,TGCAGCGTTGTTGGGGCTTCCTCCTATGGCTACACCTTC,CSVVGASSYGYTF
NA,TRBD1,TRBJ2-7,19,TRBV9,TGTGCCAGCAGCGTAGGGACAGGGCCTGGAAAACCGAGCTCCTACGAGCAGTACTTC,CASSVGTGPGKPSSYEQYF
NA,NA,TRBJ1-1,13,TRBV11-2,TGTGCCAGCAGCTTAATCAGGGACACTGAAGCTTTCTTT,CASSLIRDTEAFF
NA,NA,TRBJ2-7,14,TRBV13,TGTGCCAGCAGCATTAAGACAGGGTTGGGAGGGCAGTACTTC,CASSIKTGLGGQYF
NA,TRBD2,TRBJ2-3,15,TRBV6-1,TGTGCCAGCAGAGAAGGGACTAGCGTCACAGATACGCAGTATTTT,CASREGTSVTDTQYF
NA,NA,TRBJ1-1,14,TRBV6-5,TGTGCCAGCAGATCGCGGACAGAGAACACTGAAGCTTTCTTT,CASRSRTENTEAFF
NA,TRBD1,TRBJ1-2,13,TRBV6-5,TGTGCCAGCAGCCTAGACAGGGACTATGGCTACACCTTC,CASSLDRDYGYTF
once,TRBD1,TRBJ1-1,13,TRBV2,TGTGCCAGCAGCTGGCAGGGGGACACTGAAGCTTTCTTT,CASSWQGDTEAFF
few,TRBD1,TRBJ1-1,16,TRBV29-1,TGCAGCGTTGAAGACTTCTCCGGGACAGGGAACACTGAAGCTTTCTTT,CSVEDFSGTGNTEAFF
NA,NA,TRBJ1-3,12,TRBV6-5,TGTGCCAGCAGGGCGGGCCGAAACAACATATATTTT,CASRAGRNNIYF